This TCR beta chain was identified during a study of T-cell reconstitution after alpha-beta-depleted transplantation in children. This clonotype has only a few counts. The trim removed 1 base at V and 4 bases at J, leaving 10 bases unmatched. The germline CDR1 and CDR2 sequences are DFQATT and SNEGSKA (reference sequence). CDR3 size: 16 residues. Library preparation (for TCRbeta) was performed with unique molecular identifiers. TCRdb analysed the PCR reads with MiXCR anew, one entry per CDR3 protein. The sample has some 200,000 distinct CDR3 sequences; approximately 9.7% are singletons. This TCR was sampled from a human donor who donated a stem cell graft to a child with SCID. The chain carries TRBV20-1 and TRBJ2-1; the match to TRBD2 covers 7 bases. Sequences were derived from PBMCs from the stem cell graft donor, sampled from the stem cell graft. For the CDR3, the DNA is TGCAGTGCTAGAGTTCGGTCTAGCGGCCTATACAATGAGCAGTTCTTC. As protein: CSARVRSSGLYNEQFF.